These T cell receptor beta chains were read from a single sample in a study of control samples from healthy donors and cancer patients. TCRdb keeps only in-frame clones here, not all; method: immunoSEQ multiplex PCR. The profile covers approximately 100,000 clones, with roughly 78% appearing a single time and 2% taken by the ten largest. Sequenced material: blood. Receptor source: a man aged 60 to 75 in good health. The conserved cysteine and the conserved F or W are not part of the CDR3 here. Each record gives: V gene, J gene, clone size, CDR3 protein. Only some rows state a clone size, as once, few, many or a class for expanded clones.

v_call: TRBV30; j_call: TRBJ1-2; clone_size: .; cdr3_aa: AWSGTGPNYGYT
v_call: TRBV4-1; j_call: TRBJ1-2; clone_size: .; cdr3_aa: ASSQEGTGYYGYT
v_call: TRBV28; j_call: TRBJ2-3; clone_size: .; cdr3_aa: ASSHPGGVRGTDTQY
v_call: TRBV24-1; j_call: TRBJ2-3; clone_size: .; cdr3_aa: ATSDLDFGTGLYTQY
v_call: TRBV30; j_call: TRBJ2-3; clone_size: .; cdr3_aa: AWSTGVGTDTQY
v_call: TRBV3-1/TRBV3-2; j_call: TRBJ2-3; clone_size: .; cdr3_aa: ASSHKRISTDTQY
v_call: TRBV4-1; j_call: TRBJ1-1; clone_size: .; cdr3_aa: ASSQSPPGYRAF
v_call: TRBV10-1; j_call: TRBJ2-2; clone_size: once; cdr3_aa: ASSVNSETLDANTGELF
v_call: TRBV5-1; j_call: TRBJ2-3; clone_size: few; cdr3_aa: ASSRQTSGRYADTQY
v_call: TRBV14; j_call: TRBJ2-5; clone_size: .; cdr3_aa: ASSQESNSQETQY
v_call: TRBV7-3; j_call: TRBJ2-2; clone_size: .; cdr3_aa: ASSQTGTSGELF
v_call: TRBV27; j_call: TRBJ2-7; clone_size: once; cdr3_aa: ASRTLEAGGIYEQY
v_call: TRBV11-1; j_call: TRBJ2-3; clone_size: .; cdr3_aa: ASSQALLAGVDTQY